The rows below give T cell receptor beta chains drawn from one sample of a study of shared clonotypes between healthy human individuals. TCRdb's copy holds only in-frame clones and misses some; the assay was immunoSEQ multiplex PCR. The table has about 1,500,000 clones, around 97% seen once. Sequencing was done on a sample of naive CD4+ T cells sorted from blood. These receptors were obtained from a man aged 30 to 39 in good health. The CDR3 runs from the conserved cysteine through the conserved F or W. A D gene is named only where the DNA matches it firmly. Part of the rows lack a size; the others show once, few, many or a class for expanded clones.

V gene,clone size,J gene,D gene,CDR3 length,CDR3 protein,CDR3 DNA
TRBV28,-,TRBJ2-1,TRBD1,12,CASGQGLGEQFF,TGTGCCAGTGGACAGGGGCTGGGTGAGCAGTTCTTC
TRBV18,-,TRBJ1-2,TRBD1,15,CASSPGTGEFYGYTF,TGTGCCAGCTCCCCCGGGACAGGGGAATTCTATGGCTACACCTTC
TRBV7-5,-,TRBJ2-7,-,13,CARSFHSGDEQYF,TGTGCCAGAAGCTTCCATTCTGGAGACGAGCAGTACTTC
TRBV5-8,once,TRBJ1-5,-,15,CASSLVGAREQPQHF,TGTGCCAGCAGCCTGGTAGGGGCTCGAGAGCAGCCCCAGCATTTT
TRBV18,once,TRBJ2-5,TRBD1,16,CASSVPGQGARETQYF,TGTGCCAGCTCAGTTCCGGGACAGGGGGCGCGGGAGACCCAGTACTTC
TRBV5-1,-,TRBJ2-1,-,15,CASSFGHTTYNEQFF,TGCGCCAGCAGCTTCGGACACACCACCTACAATGAGCAGTTCTTC
TRBV19,-,TRBJ2-4,-,14,CASTPRESKNIQYF,TGTGCCAGTACCCCCAGGGAATCCAAAAACATTCAGTACTTC
TRBV5-5,-,TRBJ1-1,-,11,CASSKTDEAFF,TGTGCCAGCAGTAAGACGGACGAAGCTTTCTTT
TRBV6-5,-,TRBJ1-1,-,13,CASSLRQNTEAFF,TGTGCCAGCAGTCTCCGCCAGAACACTGAAGCTTTCTTT
TRBV19,-,TRBJ2-1,-,13,CASSWRGQNEQFF,TGTGCCAGTAGTTGGAGGGGGCAGAATGAGCAGTTCTTC
TRBV14,-,TRBJ2-4,-,13,CASSRGSQNIQYF,TGTGCCAGCAGCCGAGGAAGCCAAAACATTCAGTACTTC